The T cell receptor beta chain under discussion was sequenced for a study of T cell clones after liver transplantation. In the study overall: In this trial, immunosuppression withdrawal was attempted within 2 years of liver transplant. Tolerant meant at least one year fully off immunosuppression without liver enzymes above twice normal.

Study results and limitations: A larger donor-reactive than third-party decline suggested partial antigen-specific deletion. A significant post-transplant drop in circulating graft-donor-reactive CD4 TCRbeta sequences occurred in most of the 8 subjects.

Measured with immunoSEQ multiplex PCR; TCRdb has only the in-frame clones, and not every one. The sample has around 19,000 clones, over 80% seen once. Germline lookup yields CDR1 MGHRA and CDR2 YSYEKL. Trimming pared 5 bases from V and 7 bases from J, leaving 11 bases between. The CDR3 is 13 residues long. To note about this clone: Its antigen remains unidentified.

The sample in question was CD8+ T cells from blood, obtained before liver transplant. The chain combines TRBV4-1 with TRBJ1-4, with D possibly being TRBD1 (5 bases). The clonotype comes from a human donor who received a liver transplant. CDR3 protein: CASSSGRSEKLFF. In DNA, the CDR3 is TGCGCCAGCAGCTCGGGACGTAGTGAAAAACTGTTTTTT.